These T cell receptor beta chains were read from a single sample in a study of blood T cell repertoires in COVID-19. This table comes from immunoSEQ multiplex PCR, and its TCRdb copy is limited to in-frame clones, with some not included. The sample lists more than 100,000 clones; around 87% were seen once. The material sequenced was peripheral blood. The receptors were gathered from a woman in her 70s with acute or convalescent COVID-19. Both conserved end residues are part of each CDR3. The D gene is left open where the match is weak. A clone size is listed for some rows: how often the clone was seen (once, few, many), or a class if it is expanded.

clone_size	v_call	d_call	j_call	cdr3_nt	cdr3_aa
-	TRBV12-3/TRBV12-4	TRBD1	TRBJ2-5	TGTGCCAGCAGTCAGGGGGTGGAGACCCAGTACTTC	CASSQGVETQYF
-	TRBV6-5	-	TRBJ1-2	TGTGCAGTAAAGCGGGACGGAGCCCTTTCGGACACCTTC	CAVKRDGALSDTF
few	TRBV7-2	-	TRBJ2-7	TGTGCCAGCAGCTTAGCGTACCGGGACTCCGATAGGTTGGGGAGCTCCTACGAGCAGTACTTC	CASSLAYRDSDRLGSSYEQYF
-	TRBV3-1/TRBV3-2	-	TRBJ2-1	TGTGCCAGCAGCCCCACGACGTCAGGGGCCCTTCTAGATGAGCAGTTCTTC	CASSPTTSGALLDEQFF
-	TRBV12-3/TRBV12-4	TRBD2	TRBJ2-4	TGTGCCAGCAGGCTAGCGGACAAAAACATTCAGTACTTC	CASRLADKNIQYF
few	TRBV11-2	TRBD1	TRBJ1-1	TGTGCCAGCAGCCATCAGGGGGCAAGGGCTTTCTTT	CASSHQGARAFF
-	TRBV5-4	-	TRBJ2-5	TGTGCCAGCAGCTTGGCCGGGTCCCAAGAGACCCAGTACTTC	CASSLAGSQETQYF
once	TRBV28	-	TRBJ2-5	TGTGCCAGCAGTTTTGGGTTCGGGGAGACCCAGTACTTC	CASSFGFGETQYF
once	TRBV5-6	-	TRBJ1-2	TGTGCCAGCAGCTCAGCGTCGGTGCCTACTAACTATGGCTACACCTTC	CASSSASVPTNYGYTF
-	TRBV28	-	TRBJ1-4	TGTGCCAGCAGTGGGGGGGCGGCAGGGGTCGATGAAAAACTGTTTTTT	CASSGGAAGVDEKLFF
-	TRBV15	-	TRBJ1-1	TGTGCCACCAGCAGAGCACCAGGGGCGGGGGTGGAGACTTTCTTT	CATSRAPGAGVETFF
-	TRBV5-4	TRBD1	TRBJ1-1	TGTGCCAGCAGGTCGGGACAGCAGAACACTGAAGCTTTCTTT	CASRSGQQNTEAFF
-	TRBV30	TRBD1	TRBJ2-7	TGTGCCTGGAGTGGGGACAGGGGGAACTACGAGCAGTACTTC	CAWSGDRGNYEQYF
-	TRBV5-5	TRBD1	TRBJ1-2	TGTGCCAGCAGCTTGGCCTCAGGGGGCGATGGCTACACCTTC	CASSLASGGDGYTF
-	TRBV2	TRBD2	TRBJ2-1	TGTGCCAGCAGACCGACTAGCGGGGGGGCCCAGAGCAATGAGCAGTTCTTC	CASRPTSGGAQSNEQFF
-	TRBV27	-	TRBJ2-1	TGTGCCAGCAGTGGAGACGTGGGAGCCGGGAACAATGAGCAGTTCTTC	CASSGDVGAGNNEQFF
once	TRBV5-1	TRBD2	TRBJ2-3	TGCGCCAGCAGCTCTCGACTAGCGGGGGGAACAGATACGCAGTATTTT	CASSSRLAGGTDTQYF
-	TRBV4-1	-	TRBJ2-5	TGCGCCAGCAGCCAAGGGGGAGAGAGACGGGAGACCCAGTACTTC	CASSQGGERRETQYF